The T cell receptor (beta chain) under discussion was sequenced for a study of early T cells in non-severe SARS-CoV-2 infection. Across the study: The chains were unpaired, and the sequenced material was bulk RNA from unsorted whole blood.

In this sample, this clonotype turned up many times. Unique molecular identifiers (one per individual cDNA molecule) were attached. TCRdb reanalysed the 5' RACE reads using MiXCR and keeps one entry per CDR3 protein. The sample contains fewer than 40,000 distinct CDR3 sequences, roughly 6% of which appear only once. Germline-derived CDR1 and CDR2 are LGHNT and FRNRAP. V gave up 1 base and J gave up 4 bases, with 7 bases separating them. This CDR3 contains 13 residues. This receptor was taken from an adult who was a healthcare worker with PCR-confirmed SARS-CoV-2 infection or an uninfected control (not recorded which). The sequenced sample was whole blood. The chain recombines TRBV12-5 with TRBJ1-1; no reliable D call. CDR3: CASGLDTITEAFF. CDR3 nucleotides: TGTGCTAGTGGTTTGGACACAATCACTGAAGCTTTCTTT.